The 20 T cell receptor beta chains in this list originate from one sample, sequenced in a study of T cells in Graves' hyperthyroidism and ophthalmopathy. Template material for amplifying TCR beta CDR3 regions consisted of RNA transcripts. The HTBI primer set was used in a first-round RT-PCR of the TCR CDR3. TCRdb reprocessed the multiplex PCR reads with MiXCR, giving one entry per CDR3 protein. The sample includes over 250,000 distinct CDR3 sequences, roughly 22% of them seen just once. The sequencing sample was made of blood. The receptors were sampled from a man in his thirties or forties with Graves' ophthalmopathy.

Only a few counts were recorded for this clonotype. The gene calls are TRBV19 and TRBJ1-5; D gene uncertain. V was shortened by 6 bases and J by 4 bases, with 10 bases between the two germline ends. The germline V gene encodes CDR1 LNHDA and CDR2 SQIVND (reference sequence). The CDR3 is 13 residues long. CDR3 sequence reads: CASSPQDNQPQHF. CDR3 sequence (DNA): TGTGCCAGTAGCCCTCAGGATAATCAGCCCCAGCATTTT.

V usage is TRBV2 and J usage is TRBJ1-2; TRBD1 matches at 10 bases. Germline V gene data show CDR1 as SNHLY and CDR2 as FYNNEI. The CDR3 has 12 residues. The V segment lost 6 bases and the J segment 8 bases; nucleotides outside the gene matches: 3. CDR3 DNA: TGTGCCAGCAGGGGACAGGGGATCGGCTACACCTTC. Protein: CASRGQGIGYTF.

The chain couples TRBV15 to TRBJ1-1, with 8 bases aligning to TRBD1. The CDR3 has 14 amino acids. Trimming cost V 8 bases and J 4 bases; bases outside gene matches: 9. Germline loops: CDR1 LNHNV, CDR2 YYDKDF (reference sequence). The CDR3: CATAAGQGGTEAFF. As DNA, the CDR3 is TGTGCCACCGCGGCAGGACAGGGTGGCACTGAAGCTTTCTTT.

In this sample, this clonotype turned up many times. The rearrangement links TRBV2 to TRBJ2-1, with D tentatively TRBD1 (6 bases). Germline CDR1 and CDR2: SNHLY and FYNNEI. There are 15 residues in the CDR3. Trimming stripped 4 bases from V and 3 bases from J, with 13 bases between. CDR3 in amino acids: CASSADRLHYNEQFF. CDR3 DNA sequence: TGTGCCAGCAGTGCGGACAGACTACACTACAATGAGCAGTTCTTC.

V usage is TRBV18 and J usage is TRBJ1-5; D is possibly TRBD1 (6 bases). This CDR3 region has 14 residues. From germline, CDR1 is KGHSH and CDR2 LQKENI. The germline V and J ends were trimmed by 3 bases and 7 bases, with 13 bases remaining between them. The CDR3 nucleotides read TGTGCCAGCTCACCCTACGGGGGCGAACAGCCCCAGCATTTT. It specifies CASSPYGGEQPQHF.

This clonotype was counted at least ten times. J is TRBJ1-2 and V is TRBV6-1, with 7 bases aligning to TRBD1. Germline assignment: CDR1 MNHNS and CDR2 SASEGT. J gave up 2 bases and V 7 bases, and 7 bases lay outside the gene matches. The CDR3 contains 14 residues. CDR3 amino acids: CASNRQGGNYGYTF. CDR3 nucleotide sequence: TGTGCCAGCAACCGACAGGGAGGAAACTATGGCTACACCTTC.

J is TRBJ2-6 and V is TRBV28; the D is unclear. The V gene lost 2 bases and the J gene lost 1 base, with 15 bases spanning the gap. Germline assignment: CDR1 MDHEN and CDR2 SYDVKM. The CDR3 has 18 amino acids. CDR3 bases: TGTGCCAGCAGTTTACTAGTCCAAAGTAGTTCTGGGGCCAACGTCCTGACTTTC. Translation gives CASSLLVQSSSGANVLTF.

This sequence joins TRBV29-1 and TRBJ2-3; no firm D call. The germline CDR1 and CDR2 sequences are SQVTM and ANQGSEA. The germline V and J ends were trimmed by 7 bases and 0 bases, with 11 bases remaining between them. The CDR3 runs to 13 residues. CDR3 residues: CSGRPTSTDTQYF. The CDR3 coding sequence is TGCAGCGGCCGTCCTACTAGCACAGATACGCAGTATTTT.

This clonotype was found many times. The chain links TRBV11-2 to TRBJ1-3; D call uncertain. With 2 bases removed from V and 0 bases from J, the gap between germline ends came to 11 bases. CDR3 length equals 16 residues. Germline lookup yields CDR1 SGHAT and CDR2 FQNNGV. In nucleotides, the CDR3 is TGTGCCAGCAGCTTATTAGGCCAGCGCTCTGGAAACACCATATATTTT. Protein: CASSLLGQRSGNTIYF.

V usage is TRBV11-1 and J usage is TRBJ2-1; 13 bases align to TRBD2. The trim removed 3 bases at V and 4 bases at J, leaving 6 bases unmatched. CDR3 length equals 17 residues. Germline loops: CDR1 SGHAT, CDR2 FQDESV (reference sequence). CDR3 residues: CASSFHTSGRGYNEQFF. CDR3 DNA: TGTGCCAGCAGCTTCCATACTAGCGGGAGGGGTTACAATGAGCAGTTCTTC.

V gene TRBV5-1 combines with J gene TRBJ2-2; 14 positions match TRBD2. This CDR3 is 18 amino acids long. Unmatched junction bases numbered 10, after V lost 3 bases and J lost 6 bases. CDR1 is SGHRS and CDR2 is YFSETQ in the germline V gene. CDR3 sequence reads: CASSSGTSGSPLAGELFF. CDR3 sequence (DNA): TGCGCCAGCAGCTCCGGGACTAGCGGGAGCCCGTTAGCCGGGGAGCTGTTTTTT.

This clonotype was seen at least ten times. The chain is built from TRBV20-1 and TRBJ1-2; D may be TRBD1 (5 bases). The germline V gene encodes CDR1 DFQATT and CDR2 SNEGSKA (reference sequence). V lost 3 bases and J 8 bases, leaving 16 bases between the germline ends. The CDR3 runs to 13 residues. CDR3 protein: CSASATGRGGYTF. CDR3 sequence (DNA): TGCAGTGCTAGCGCAACAGGACGAGGAGGCTACACCTTC.

The sample holds a few counts of this clonotype. The chain links TRBV2 to TRBJ2-7, with D hard to call. The germline V gene encodes CDR1 SNHLY and CDR2 FYNNEI. Trimming removed 6 bases from V and 6 bases from J, with 15 bases in between. This CDR3 contains 13 residues. The CDR3 DNA follows: TGTGCCAGCAGAGATAGGTCACCCCCCGAGCAGTACTTC. Its protein is CASRDRSPPEQYF.

This clonotype was seen a handful of times. CDR3 in amino acids: CSYQGGDYEQYF. The CDR3 DNA sequence: TGCAGCTATCAGGGGGGGGATTACGAGCAGTACTTC. The genes are TRBV29-1 and TRBJ2-7, with D perhaps matching TRBD1 or TRBD2 (7 bases each). This CDR3 has 12 residues. CDR1 and CDR2 from the germline V gene are SQVTM and ANQGSEA. Deletions cut 8 bases from V and 4 bases from J, with 15 bases between.

CDR3 nucleotides: TGTGCCAGCAGCTTATCGAGGGGGAGGAACATTCAGTACTTC. It specifies CASSLSRGRNIQYF. The chain employs TRBV11-3 and TRBJ2-4; D is possibly TRBD1 or TRBD2 (6 bases each). The CDR3 runs 14 residues. Looked up from germline, CDR1 is SGHNT and CDR2 is YENEEA. V was cut by 2 bases and J by 7 bases, with 12 bases left in between. Full variable domain (missing parts from reference TRBV11-3 and TRBJ2-4): EAGVVQSPRYKIIEKKQPVAFWCNPISGHNTLYWYLQNLGQGPELLIRYENEEAVDDSQLPKDRFSAERLKGVDSTLKIQPAELGDSAVYLCASSLSRGRNIQYFGAGTRLSVL.

V and J are TRBV9 and TRBJ1-3, with TRBD1 as a possible D gene (6 bases). Trimming cost V 4 bases and J 4 bases, with 15 bases left between them. Germline values: CDR1 SGDLS, CDR2 YYNGEE. The CDR3 is 15 amino acids. The CDR3 reads CASSRGGQGGNTIYF. In DNA form, the CDR3 reads TGTGCCAGCAGCCGCGGGGGACAAGGAGGAAACACCATATATTTT.

The chain carries TRBV3-1 and TRBJ2-1; tentatively, D is TRBD2 (6 bases). Looked up from germline, CDR1 is LGHDT and CDR2 is YNNKEL (reference sequence). This CDR3 has 20 residues. V was clipped by 0 bases and J by 8 bases, with 29 bases between them. CDR3 region: CASSQEGVAEGVPWNDEQFF. The CDR3 region has the DNA TGTGCCAGCAGCCAAGAGGGGGTTGCGGAGGGAGTTCCTTGGAACGATGAGCAGTTCTTC.

The V and J genes are TRBV7-2 and TRBJ1-5; D possibly corresponds to TRBD1 (6 bases). This CDR3 contains 17 residues. The V end lost 5 bases, the J end lost 7 bases, and 24 bases lay between the germline ends. Germline V gene lookup returns CDR1 SGHTA and CDR2 FQGNSA. CDR3 in amino acids: CASSLGVRAGVWQPQHF. CDR3 coding DNA: TGTGCCAGCAGCCTTGGGGTCCGGGCAGGGGTATGGCAGCCCCAGCATTTT. Complete variable domain (other parts from reference TRBV7-2 and TRBJ1-5): GAGVSQSPSNKVTEKGKDVELRCDPISGHTALYWYRQSLGQGLEFLIYFQGNSAPDKSGLPSDRFSAERTGGSVSTLTIQRTQQEDSAVYLCASSLGVRAGVWQPQHFGDGTRLSIL.

This clonotype was seen more than once but under ten times. The chain's CDR3 is CATSDGTGDYGYTF. In DNA, the CDR3 is TGTGCCACCAGTGACGGGACAGGGGACTATGGCTACACCTTC. This chain joins TRBV24-1 and TRBJ1-2; the match to TRBD1 covers 10 bases. This CDR3 is 14 amino acids long. Losses at the gene ends were 4 bases for V and 3 bases for J; bases not matched to a gene: 1. The V gene's germline CDR1 is KGHDR and CDR2 SFDVKD.

This clonotype came up many times. The gene calls are TRBV27 and TRBJ2-2; 11 nucleotides line up with TRBD2. Germline V gene lookup returns CDR1 MNHEY and CDR2 SMNVEV (reference sequence). The CDR3 covers 15 residues. Trimming took 4 bases from V and 7 from J; bases not matched to a gene: 5. The CDR3 protein is CASSSSGRKHGELFF. The CDR3 DNA sequence: TGTGCCAGCAGTTCTAGCGGGAGGAAGCACGGGGAGCTGTTTTTT.